Below are 9 T cell receptor beta chains sequenced from a single sample in a study of beta chain features in type 1 diabetes. As every portion of the isolated RNA was reverse transcribed, the sequencing read expressed TCRB transcripts. The assay was immunoSEQ multiplex PCR, and TCRdb's table has in-frame clones only and misses some. The sample records 900,000 or so clones, 17% being singletons. The sequenced sample consisted of naive CD4+ T cells from blood. The origin of the receptors is a woman between 18 and 30 years old in good health.

The rearrangement joins TRBV11-2 to TRBJ1-5, with D tentatively TRBD1 (5 bases). The germline V gene encodes CDR1 SGHAT and CDR2 FQNNGV. CDR3 length equals 13 residues. Trimming took 1 base from V and 7 from J, leaving 8 bases between them. In nucleotides, the CDR3 is TGTGCCAGCAGCTTAGGGGACTGGCAGCCCCAGCATTTT. It specifies CASSLGDWQPQHF.

This clone was found a few times. This chain links TRBV7-9 with TRBJ1-5; D is uncertain. The CDR3 consists of 13 residues. Deletions cut 1 base from V and 4 bases from J, with 5 bases between. Germline V gives CDR1 SEHNR, CDR2 FQNEAQ (reference sequence). Here the CDR3 reads CASSLGANQPQHF. In nucleotides, the CDR3 is TGTGCCAGCAGCTTAGGGGCTAATCAGCCCCAGCATTTT.

This clone was counted between two and nine times. The V and J genes are TRBV2 and TRBJ2-1, with D uncertain. This CDR3 has 15 amino acids. Looked up from germline, CDR1 is SNHLY and CDR2 is FYNNEI. The V end was cut by 1 base, the J end by 0 bases, with 7 bases between. Here the CDR3 reads CASSEDISSYNEQFF. For the CDR3, the DNA is TGTGCCAGCAGTGAAGACATTAGCTCCTACAATGAGCAGTTCTTC.

This clone turned up a few times. The sample holds other DNA sequences that translate to the same CDR3. V usage is TRBV19 and J usage is TRBJ2-5; D may be TRBD1 or TRBD2 (5 bases each). Trimming stripped 3 bases from V and 5 bases from J, with 13 bases between. The CDR3 spans 14 residues. Germline CDR1 and CDR2: LNHDA and SQIVND (reference sequence). The CDR3: CASSIGQGGETQYF. DNA of the CDR3: TGTGCCAGTAGTATCGGCCAGGGCGGGGAGACCCAGTACTTC. Based on the CDR3 plus reference TRBV19 and TRBJ2-5, the full variable domain is DGGITQSPKYLFRKEGQNVTLSCEQNLNHDAMYWYRQDPGQGLRLIYYSQIVNDFQKGDIAEGYSVSREKKESFPLTVTSAQKNPTAFYLCASSIGQGGETQYFGPGTRLLVL.

The chain combines TRBV7-3 with TRBJ2-1; 7 nucleotides match TRBD1. Per the germline V gene, CDR1 is SGHTA and CDR2 is FQGTGA. Unmatched junction bases numbered 15, after V lost 6 bases and J lost 7 bases. The CDR3 is 16 amino acids. CDR3 nucleotides: TGTGCCAGCAGGAAGATCCTACAGGGGTTCAAGAATGAGCAGTTCTTC. The encoded protein is CASRKILQGFKNEQFF.

This clone has just a few counts. The chain combines TRBV2 with TRBJ2-1; the D call may be TRBD1 or TRBD2 (5 bases each). This CDR3 has 14 amino acids. Germline V lookup: CDR1 SNHLY, CDR2 FYNNEI. Trimming removed 7 bases from V and 6 bases from J, with 16 bases in between. CDR3 protein: CASKLEGFRNEQFF. The CDR3 DNA reads as TGTGCCAGCAAGCTCGAGGGGTTCCGCAATGAGCAGTTCTTC.

The genes are TRBV11-3 and TRBJ2-7; D unclear. This CDR3 contains 13 residues. Germline V gives CDR1 SGHNT, CDR2 YENEEA. The V and J ends lost 2 bases and 5 bases respectively, with 10 bases between them. The CDR3 sequence is CASSLQDGNEQYF. CDR3 in DNA: TGTGCCAGCAGCTTACAGGACGGAAACGAGCAGTACTTC.

The rearrangement uses TRBV7-9 and TRBJ1-2; D is ambiguous. The CDR3 consists of 18 residues. The ends were cut back, 5 bases at V and 0 bases at J, with 22 bases in the middle. CDR1 and CDR2 from the germline V gene are SEHNR and FQNEAQ (reference sequence). The CDR3 DNA follows: TGTGCCAGCAGCCCAAATATGGGGTCAGCGTCAACTAACTATGGCTACACCTTC. Residues: CASSPNMGSASTNYGYTF.

The genes are TRBV7-9 and TRBJ2-7; possible D gene TRBD2, 5 bases. V was pared by 2 bases and J by 0 bases, with 14 bases between. The V gene's germline CDR1 is SEHNR and CDR2 FQNEAQ (reference sequence). The CDR3 runs to 16 residues. The DNA for the CDR3 is TGTGCCAGCAGCTTACAAGCCGGACTCAGCTCCTACGAGCAGTACTTC. Amino acid sequence: CASSLQAGLSSYEQYF.